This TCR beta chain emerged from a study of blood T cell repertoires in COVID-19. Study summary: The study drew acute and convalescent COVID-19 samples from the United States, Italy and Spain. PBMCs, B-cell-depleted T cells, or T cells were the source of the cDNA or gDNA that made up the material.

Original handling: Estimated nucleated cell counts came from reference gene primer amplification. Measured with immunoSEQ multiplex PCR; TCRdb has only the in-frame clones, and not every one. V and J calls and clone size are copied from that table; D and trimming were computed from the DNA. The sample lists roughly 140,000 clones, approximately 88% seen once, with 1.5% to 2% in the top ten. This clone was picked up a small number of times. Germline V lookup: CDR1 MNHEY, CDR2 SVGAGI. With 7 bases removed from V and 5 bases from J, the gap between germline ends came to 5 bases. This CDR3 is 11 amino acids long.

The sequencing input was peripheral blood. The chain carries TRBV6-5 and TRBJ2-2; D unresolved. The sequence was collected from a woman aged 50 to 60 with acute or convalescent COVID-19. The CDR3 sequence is CASKETGELFF. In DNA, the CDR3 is TGTGCCAGCAAAGAGACCGGGGAGCTGTTTTTT.